Given below is one T cell receptor beta chain in context. This record comes from a study of blood T cell repertoires in COVID-19. Looking at the study overall: Nucleic acid was either cDNA or gDNA, and it came from T cells, B-cell-depleted T cells, or PBMCs.

TCRdb's copy holds only in-frame clones and misses some; the assay was immunoSEQ multiplex PCR. Among nearly 250,000 clones listed, around four fifths were seen once. The length of the CDR3 is 17 residues. V lost 2 bases, J lost 5 bases, and 21 bases lay in between. CDR1 is LGHNA, CDR2 YSLEER, per germline. Source material: peripheral blood. The gene calls are TRBV4-3 and TRBJ1-2, with D hard to call. This sequence originates from a woman aged 80 or over with acute or convalescent COVID-19. The CDR3 DNA sequence: TGCGCCAGCAGCCAATCAAGCTCCCCAACCCCTAGGTATGGCTACACCTTC. This encodes CASSQSSSPTPRYGYTF.